The 20 T cell receptor beta chains listed next were all sequenced from one sample in a study of T cell repertoires in cytomegalovirus infection (dated by TCRdb to about 2019). The sequencer listed for this sample is Illumina HiSeq 1500. Through fastp at Q25 and MiXCR, TCRdb rebuilt clones from the public reads, retaining in-frame beta chains. For every CDR3 protein sequence, its rows merge into one entry that carries the most common genes and DNA. This sample lists about 400,000 distinct CDR3 sequences; around 18% were detected once. The top ten clonotypes cover around 9.3% of the sample. Sequencing input: PBMCs. The source is a human donor in good health (CMV status not recorded). Some clones in this sample may be carry-over from other donors' samples.

This chain links TRBV2 with TRBJ1-4; 9 bases are shared with TRBD1. Germline-derived CDR1 and CDR2 are SNHLY and FYNNEI. With V trimmed by 6 bases and J by 8 bases, 10 bases remained unmatched. This CDR3 has 15 amino acids. The CDR3 loop is CASSPMTGGEEKLFF. The CDR3 coding sequence is TGTGCCAGCAGCCCGATGACAGGGGGAGAGGAAAAACTGTTTTTT.

The chain is built from TRBV27 and TRBJ1-3, with 8 nucleotides matching TRBD1. The CDR3 consists of 14 residues. The V gene end was trimmed by 7 bases and the J gene end by 4 bases; junction bases not matched to a gene: 6. The germline V gene encodes CDR1 MNHEY and CDR2 SMNVEV (reference sequence). The CDR3 coding sequence is TGTGCCAGCACTGCAGGGGGCCCCGGAAACACCATATATTTT. It specifies CASTAGGPGNTIYF.

This clonotype was observed a handful of times. Sequence at one end of the junction differs from germline and may be a read error. V is TRBV4-1 and J is TRBJ2-1, with 8 positions matching TRBD2. The germline V gene has CDR1 MGHRA and CDR2 YSYEKL. The CDR3 has 14 amino acids. The CDR3 sequence is CASSQVIAGNEQFF. The CDR3 bases are TGTGCCAGCAGCCAAGTTATAGCGGGGAATGAGCAGTTCTTC.

In its sample, this clonotype was seen many times. V is TRBV7-2 and J is TRBJ2-3, with TRBD2 identical over 10 bases. The CDR3 covers 16 residues. The trim removed 1 base at V and 9 bases at J, leaving 10 bases unmatched. CDR1 and CDR2 (germline): SGHTA, FQGNSA. Written as DNA, the CDR3 is TGTGCCAGCAGCTTAGTGTATGGTCTAGCGGGAGCGACGCAGTATTTT. Its translation: CASSLVYGLAGATQYF.

This clonotype came up many times. CDR3 region: CASSYSSSGGTYNEQFF. The CDR3 coding sequence is TGTGCCAGCAGTTACTCTTCAAGCGGAGGTACCTACAATGAGCAGTTCTTC. J is TRBJ2-1 and V is TRBV6-6, with D perhaps matching TRBD2 (5 bases). This CDR3 is 17 amino acids long. V lost 0 bases, J lost 2 bases, and 14 bases lay in between. Germline-derived CDR1 and CDR2 are MNHNY and SVGAGI (reference sequence).

This clonotype was recorded many times. The V and J genes are TRBV2 and TRBJ2-3, with unresolved D. The CDR3 sequence is 12 residues long. Germline CDR1 reads SNHLY; CDR2 reads FYNNEI. Trimming pared 7 bases from V and 2 bases from J, leaving 7 bases between. The CDR3 bases are TGTGCCAGCACCCTACTCACAGATACGCAGTATTTT. Its protein is CASTLLTDTQYF.

Only a few counts were recorded for this clonotype. The rearrangement links TRBV20-1 to TRBJ2-1; 13 bases are shared with TRBD2. The ends lost 4 bases at V and 3 bases at J; junction bases unmatched: 6. This CDR3 region has 16 residues. Germline-derived CDR1 and CDR2 are DFQATT and SNEGSKA (reference sequence). CDR3 region: CSATVGTSGNYNEQFF. Written as DNA, the CDR3 is TGCAGTGCTACTGTTGGGACTAGCGGGAACTACAATGAGCAGTTCTTC.

The V gene is TRBV7-9, the J gene TRBJ2-7; either TRBD1 or TRBD2 may fit D (5 bases each). CDR3 size: 15 residues. The V and J ends lost 1 base and 0 bases respectively, with 10 bases between them. Germline V lookup: CDR1 SEHNR, CDR2 FQNEAQ (reference sequence). The CDR3 DNA reads TGTGCCAGCAGCTTAGAGCCGAGGGGCTCCTACGAGCAGTACTTC. This sequence encodes CASSLEPRGSYEQYF.

The chain combines TRBV5-1 with TRBJ2-5, with 7 nucleotides matching TRBD1. J lost 3 bases, V lost 6 bases, and 11 bases had no gene match. CDR1 and CDR2 (germline): SGHRS, YFSETQ. CDR3 length: 15 amino acids. CDR3 sequence (DNA): TGCGCCAGCACCACCAATGTCGGGACAGAAGAGACCCAGTACTTC. It codes for CASTTNVGTEETQYF.

This clonotype appeared a few times. The V call is TRBV10-3, the J call TRBJ2-2; 8 bases are a match to TRBD1. V lost 3 bases, J lost 4 bases, and 1 base stayed unmatched. The length of the CDR3 is 14 residues. The germline gives CDR1 ENHRY, CDR2 SYGVKD. The CDR3 coding sequence is TGTGCCATCAGTGACACAGGGGGCACCGGGGAGCTGTTTTTT. Translating it yields CAISDTGGTGELFF.

This clonotype showed up many times. The chain joins TRBV7-9 to TRBJ2-1, with D perhaps given as TRBD1 or TRBD2 (5 bases each). The CDR3 runs to 14 residues. From germline, CDR1 is SEHNR and CDR2 FQNEAQ (reference sequence). V was pared by 8 bases and J by 5 bases, with 16 bases between. The CDR3 loop reads CASGWGPRDNEQFF. The CDR3 bases are TGTGCCAGCGGGTGGGGACCGCGAGACAATGAGCAGTTCTTC.

CDR3: CASSIGRAARNEQFF. The CDR3 coding sequence is TGTGCCAGTAGTATAGGGAGGGCAGCTCGGAATGAGCAGTTCTTC. The rearrangement joins TRBV19 to TRBJ2-1, with a weak D call TRBD2 (6 bases). Germline V gene lookup returns CDR1 LNHDA and CDR2 SQIVND (reference sequence). This CDR3 contains 15 residues. V shed 1 base and J shed 7 bases, with 14 bases lying between them.

This chain links TRBV10-3 with TRBJ2-1; maybe TRBD1 (5 bases). Per germline, CDR1 ENHRY and CDR2 SYGVKD. The CDR3 covers 15 residues. Trimming removed 3 bases at V and 4 bases at J, with 13 bases between. In DNA form, the CDR3 reads TGTGCCATCAGTGATTACAGGTCGTCTTACAATGAGCAGTTCTTC. Its protein is CAISDYRSSYNEQFF.

This clonotype was seen repeatedly, ten times or more. The CDR3 coding sequence is TGTGCCAGCAGGCGCAGGGCTAGCACTGAAGCTTTCTTT. Encoded protein: CASRRRASTEAFF. This sequence joins TRBV7-2 and TRBJ1-1, with D maybe TRBD1 (5 bases). In germline, CDR1 is SGHTA, CDR2 FQGNSA. The CDR3 covers 13 residues. V lost 6 bases to trimming and J lost 4 bases, with 12 bases between them.

The rearrangement links TRBV10-3 to TRBJ2-7; tentative D call: TRBD2 (7 bases). This CDR3 has 15 amino acids. The V gene lost 0 bases and the J gene lost 5 bases, with 14 bases spanning the gap. Germline-derived CDR1 and CDR2 are ENHRY and SYGVKD. As DNA, the CDR3 is TGTGCCATCAGTGAGTCGGGTCCGGGGGGCCACGAGCAGTACTTC. Translated: CAISESGPGGHEQYF.

A single count supports this clonotype. This chain connects TRBV7-9 to TRBJ2-7; TRBD2 matches 15 bases. Germline V CDR1 and CDR2: SEHNR, FQNEAQ (reference sequence). The CDR3 is 17 residues long. V shed 4 bases, J shed 2 bases, and the junction held 6 bases outside the gene matches. CDR3: CASSSGLAGGGTYEQYF. DNA of the CDR3: TGTGCCAGCAGCTCCGGACTAGCGGGAGGGGGGACCTACGAGCAGTACTTC.

This clonotype was counted between two and nine times. J is TRBJ2-3 and V is TRBV12-3 or TRBV12-4; D could derive from TRBD1 or TRBD2 (5 bases each). The CDR3 length is 16 residues. Between the trimmed V and J ends, which lost 8 bases and 4 bases, there was a span of 22 bases. This chain's CDR3 is CASEFLQEDGADTQYF. The CDR3 nucleotides are TGTGCCAGCGAGTTCCTACAGGAGGACGGCGCAGATACGCAGTATTTT.

As regards this clonotype: A junction end diverges from the germline sequence, so it may reflect a read error. The CDR3 region has the DNA TGTGCCAGCAGCTCTCAATTGAACACTAAAGCTTTCTTT. Amino acid sequence: CASSSQLNTKAFF. The chain couples TRBV7-6 to TRBJ1-1; D is ambiguous. This CDR3 comprises 13 residues. CDR1 SGHVS and CDR2 FNYEAQ come from the germline V gene.

The rearrangement joins TRBV2 to TRBJ2-3, with 8 bases lining up with TRBD1. The CDR3 loop spans 15 amino acids. Trimming cost V 6 bases and J 5 bases; bases outside gene matches: 10. Germline-derived CDR1 and CDR2 are SNHLY and FYNNEI. The CDR3 is CASSASRGLGDTQYF. The DNA for the CDR3 is TGTGCCAGCAGCGCTAGCAGGGGGCTGGGAGATACGCAGTATTTT.

The rearrangement uses TRBV10-2 and TRBJ2-2; D gene ambiguous. Germline V gene data show CDR1 as WSHSY and CDR2 as SAAADI. The CDR3 has 14 amino acids. V was clipped by 0 bases and J by 4 bases, with 6 bases between them. The CDR3 protein is CASSESGGTGELFF. For the CDR3, the DNA is TGCGCCAGCAGTGAGTCAGGCGGCACCGGGGAGCTGTTTTTT.